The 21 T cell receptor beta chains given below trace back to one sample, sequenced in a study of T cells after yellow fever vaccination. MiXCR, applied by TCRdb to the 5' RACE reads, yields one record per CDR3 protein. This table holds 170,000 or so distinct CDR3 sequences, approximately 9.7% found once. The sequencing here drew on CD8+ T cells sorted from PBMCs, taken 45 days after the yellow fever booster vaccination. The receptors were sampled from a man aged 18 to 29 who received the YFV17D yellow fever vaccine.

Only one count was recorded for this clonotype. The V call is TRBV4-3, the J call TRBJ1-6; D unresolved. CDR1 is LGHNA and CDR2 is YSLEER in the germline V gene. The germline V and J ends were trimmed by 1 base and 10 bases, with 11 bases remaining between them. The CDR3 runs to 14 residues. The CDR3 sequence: CASSQVRRNSPLHF. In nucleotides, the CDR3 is TGCGCCAGCAGCCAAGTCCGCAGAAACTCACCCCTCCACTTT.

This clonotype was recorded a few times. For the CDR3, the DNA is TGTGCCAGCAGTTACGCCCGCTCCTACGAGCAGTACTTC. Amino acids: CASSYARSYEQYF. The chain combines TRBV6-6 with TRBJ2-7; D is undetermined. The CDR3 is 13 amino acids. Germline V lookup: CDR1 MNHNY, CDR2 SVGAGI (reference sequence). V lost 2 bases to trimming and J lost 0 bases, with 5 bases between them.

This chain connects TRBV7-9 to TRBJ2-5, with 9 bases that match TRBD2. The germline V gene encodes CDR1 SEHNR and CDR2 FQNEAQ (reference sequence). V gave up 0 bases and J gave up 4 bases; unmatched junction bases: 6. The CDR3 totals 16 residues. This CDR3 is CASSLAASGEGETQYF. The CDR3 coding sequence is TGTGCCAGCAGCTTAGCGGCTAGCGGGGAGGGAGAGACCCAGTACTTC.

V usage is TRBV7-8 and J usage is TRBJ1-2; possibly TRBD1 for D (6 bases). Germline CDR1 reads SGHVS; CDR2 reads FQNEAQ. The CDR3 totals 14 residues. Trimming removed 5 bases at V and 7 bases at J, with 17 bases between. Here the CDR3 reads CASSPPWGARGYTF. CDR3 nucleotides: TGTGCCAGCAGCCCCCCTTGGGGGGCGCGTGGCTACACCTTC.

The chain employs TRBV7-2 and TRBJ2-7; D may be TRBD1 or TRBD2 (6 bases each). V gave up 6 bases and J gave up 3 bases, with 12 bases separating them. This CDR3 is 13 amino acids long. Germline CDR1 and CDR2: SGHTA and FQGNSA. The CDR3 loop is CASSLGGFYEQYF. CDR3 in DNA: TGTGCCAGCAGTTTGGGGGGCTTCTACGAGCAGTACTTC.

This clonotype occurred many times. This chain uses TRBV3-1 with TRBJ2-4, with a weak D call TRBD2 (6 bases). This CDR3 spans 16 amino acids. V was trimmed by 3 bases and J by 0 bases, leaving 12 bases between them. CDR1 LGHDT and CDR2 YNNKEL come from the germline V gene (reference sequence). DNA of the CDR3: TGTGCCAGCAGCCAGGGACTTCGCTTAGCCAAAAACATTCAGTACTTC. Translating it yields CASSQGLRLAKNIQYF.

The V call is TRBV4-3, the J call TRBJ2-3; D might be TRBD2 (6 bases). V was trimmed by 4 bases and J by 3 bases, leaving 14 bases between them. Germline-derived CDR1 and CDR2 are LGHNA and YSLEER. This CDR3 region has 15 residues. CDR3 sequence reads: CASSLQPLATDTQYF. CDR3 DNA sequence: TGCGCCAGCAGCCTCCAACCCCTAGCGACAGATACGCAGTATTTT.

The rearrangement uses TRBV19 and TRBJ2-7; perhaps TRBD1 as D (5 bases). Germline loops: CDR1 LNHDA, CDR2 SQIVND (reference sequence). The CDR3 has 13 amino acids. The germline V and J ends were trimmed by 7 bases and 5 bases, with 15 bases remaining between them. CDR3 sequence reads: CASTTGQGDEQYF. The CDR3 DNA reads TGTGCCAGTACTACAGGTCAAGGAGACGAGCAGTACTTC.

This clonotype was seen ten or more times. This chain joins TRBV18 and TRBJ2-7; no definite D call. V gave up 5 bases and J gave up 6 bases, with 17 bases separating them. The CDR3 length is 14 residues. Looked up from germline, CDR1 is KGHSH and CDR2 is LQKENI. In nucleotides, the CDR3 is TGTGCCAGCTCAATTGGACCCCGAGGCTTCGAGCAGTACGTC. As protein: CASSIGPRGFEQYV.

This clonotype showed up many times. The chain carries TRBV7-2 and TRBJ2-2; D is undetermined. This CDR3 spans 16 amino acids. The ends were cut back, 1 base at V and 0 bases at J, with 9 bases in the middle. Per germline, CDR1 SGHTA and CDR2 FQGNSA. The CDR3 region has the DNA TGTGCCAGCAGCTTAGGAATGCCCCCGAACACCGGGGAGCTGTTTTTT. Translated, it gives CASSLGMPPNTGELFF.

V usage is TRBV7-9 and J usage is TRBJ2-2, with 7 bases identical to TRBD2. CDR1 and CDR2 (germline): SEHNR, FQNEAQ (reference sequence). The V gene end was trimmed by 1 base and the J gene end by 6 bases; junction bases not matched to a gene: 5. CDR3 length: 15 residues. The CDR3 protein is CASSLEKRGPGELFF. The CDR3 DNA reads TGTGCCAGCAGCTTAGAAAAGCGGGGCCCCGGGGAGCTGTTTTTT.

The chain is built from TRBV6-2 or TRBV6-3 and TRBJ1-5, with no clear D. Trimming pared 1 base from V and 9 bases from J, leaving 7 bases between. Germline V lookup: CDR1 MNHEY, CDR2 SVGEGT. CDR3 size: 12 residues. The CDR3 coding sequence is TGTGCCAGCAGTTACTACGACTGGCCCCAGCATTTT. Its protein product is CASSYYDWPQHF.

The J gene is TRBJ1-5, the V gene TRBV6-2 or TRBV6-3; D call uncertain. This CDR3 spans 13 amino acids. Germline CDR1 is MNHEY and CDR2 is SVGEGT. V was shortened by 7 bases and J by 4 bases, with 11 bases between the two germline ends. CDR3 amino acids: CASNRRQNQPQHF. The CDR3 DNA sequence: TGTGCCAGCAATAGAAGGCAAAATCAGCCCCAGCATTTT.

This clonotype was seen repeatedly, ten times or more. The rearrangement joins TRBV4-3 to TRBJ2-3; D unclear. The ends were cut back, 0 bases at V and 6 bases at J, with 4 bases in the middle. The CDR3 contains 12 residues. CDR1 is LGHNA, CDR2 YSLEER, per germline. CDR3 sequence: CASSQETDTQYF. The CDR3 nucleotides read TGCGCCAGCAGCCAAGAAACCGATACGCAGTATTTT.

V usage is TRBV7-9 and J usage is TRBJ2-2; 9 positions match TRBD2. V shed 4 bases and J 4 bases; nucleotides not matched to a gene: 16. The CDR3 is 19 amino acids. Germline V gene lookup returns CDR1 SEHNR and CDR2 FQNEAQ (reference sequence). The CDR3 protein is CASSSSSLAGPGATGELFF. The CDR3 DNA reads TGTGCCAGCAGCTCCTCTTCTCTAGCGGGGCCGGGAGCCACCGGGGAGCTGTTTTTT.

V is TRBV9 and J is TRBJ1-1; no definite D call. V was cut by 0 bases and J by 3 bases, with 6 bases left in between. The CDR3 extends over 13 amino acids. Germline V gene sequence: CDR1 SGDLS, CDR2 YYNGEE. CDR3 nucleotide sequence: TGTGCCAGCAGCGTAGCGGAGGACACTGAAGCTTTCTTT. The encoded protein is CASSVAEDTEAFF.

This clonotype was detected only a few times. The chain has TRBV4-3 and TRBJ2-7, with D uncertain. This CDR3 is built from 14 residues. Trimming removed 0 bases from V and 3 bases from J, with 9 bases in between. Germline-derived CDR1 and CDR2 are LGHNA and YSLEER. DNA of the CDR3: TGCGCCAGCAGCCAAGATCGCGGCTTCTACGAGCAGTACTTC. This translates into CASSQDRGFYEQYF.

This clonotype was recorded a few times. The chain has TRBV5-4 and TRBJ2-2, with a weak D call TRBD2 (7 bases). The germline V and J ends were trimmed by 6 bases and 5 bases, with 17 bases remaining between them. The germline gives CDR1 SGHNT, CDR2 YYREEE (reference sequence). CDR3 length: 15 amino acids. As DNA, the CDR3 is TGTGCCAGCACAGAGGGGGGGCTGAGGACCGGGGAGCTGTTTTTT. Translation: CASTEGGLRTGELFF.

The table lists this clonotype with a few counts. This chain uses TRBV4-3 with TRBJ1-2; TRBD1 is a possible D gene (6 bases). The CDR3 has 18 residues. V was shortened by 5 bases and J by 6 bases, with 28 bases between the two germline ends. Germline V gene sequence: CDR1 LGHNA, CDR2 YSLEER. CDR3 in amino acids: CASSGRGGSDGPENGYTF. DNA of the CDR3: TGCGCCAGCAGCGGCCGGGGGGGCAGCGACGGTCCAGAGAATGGCTACACCTTC.

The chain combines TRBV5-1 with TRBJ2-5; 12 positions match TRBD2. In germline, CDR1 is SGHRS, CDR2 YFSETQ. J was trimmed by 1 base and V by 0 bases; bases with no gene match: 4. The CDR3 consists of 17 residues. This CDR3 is CASSLALAGGSQETQYF. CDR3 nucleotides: TGCGCCAGCAGCTTGGCACTAGCGGGGGGCAGCCAAGAGACCCAGTACTTC.

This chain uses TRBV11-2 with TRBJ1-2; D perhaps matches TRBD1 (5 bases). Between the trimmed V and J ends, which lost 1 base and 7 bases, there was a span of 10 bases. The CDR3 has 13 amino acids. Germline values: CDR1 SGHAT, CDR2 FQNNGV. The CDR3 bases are TGTGCCAGCAGCTTAGGAGGGGCGCGTGGCTACACCTTC. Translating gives CASSLGGARGYTF.